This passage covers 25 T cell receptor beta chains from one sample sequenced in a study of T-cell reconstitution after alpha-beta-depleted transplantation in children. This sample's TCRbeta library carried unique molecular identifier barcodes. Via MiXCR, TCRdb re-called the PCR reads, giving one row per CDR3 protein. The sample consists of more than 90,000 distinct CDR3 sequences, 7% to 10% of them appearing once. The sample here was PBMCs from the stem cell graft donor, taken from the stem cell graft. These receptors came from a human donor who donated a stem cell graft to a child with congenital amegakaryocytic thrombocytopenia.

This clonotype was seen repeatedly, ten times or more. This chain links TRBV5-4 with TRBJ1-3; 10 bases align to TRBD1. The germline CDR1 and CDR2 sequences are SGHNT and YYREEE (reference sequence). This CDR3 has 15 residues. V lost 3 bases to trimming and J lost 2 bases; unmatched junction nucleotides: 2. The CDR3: CASSSGTGAGNTIYF. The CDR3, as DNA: TGTGCCAGCAGCTCCGGGACAGGGGCTGGAAACACCATATATTTT.

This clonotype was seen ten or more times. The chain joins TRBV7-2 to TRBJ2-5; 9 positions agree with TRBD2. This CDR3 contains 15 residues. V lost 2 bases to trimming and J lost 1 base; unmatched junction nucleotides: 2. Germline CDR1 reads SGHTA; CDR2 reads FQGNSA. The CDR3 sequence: CASSLQRGAQETQYF. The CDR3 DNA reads TGTGCCAGCAGCTTACAGCGGGGGGCCCAAGAGACCCAGTACTTC.

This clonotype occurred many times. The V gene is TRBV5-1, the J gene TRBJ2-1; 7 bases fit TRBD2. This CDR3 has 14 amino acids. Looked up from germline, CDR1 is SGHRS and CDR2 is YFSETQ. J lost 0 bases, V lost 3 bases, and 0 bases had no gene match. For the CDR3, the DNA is TGCGCCAGCAGCTGGACTAGCTCCTACAATGAGCAGTTCTTC. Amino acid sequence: CASSWTSSYNEQFF.

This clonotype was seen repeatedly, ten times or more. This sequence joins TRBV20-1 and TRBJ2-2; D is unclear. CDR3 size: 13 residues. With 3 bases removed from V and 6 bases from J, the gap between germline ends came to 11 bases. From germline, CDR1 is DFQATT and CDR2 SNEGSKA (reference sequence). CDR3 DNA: TGCAGTGCTAGGGTCCCCGGCTCCGGGGAGCTGTTTTTT. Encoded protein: CSARVPGSGELFF.

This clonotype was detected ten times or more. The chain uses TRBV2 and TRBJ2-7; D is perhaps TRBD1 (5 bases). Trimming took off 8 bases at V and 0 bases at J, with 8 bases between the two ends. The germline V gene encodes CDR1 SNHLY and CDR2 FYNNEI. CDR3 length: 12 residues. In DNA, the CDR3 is TGTGCCAGCGACGACAGCTCCTACGAGCAGTACTTC. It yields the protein CASDDSSYEQYF.

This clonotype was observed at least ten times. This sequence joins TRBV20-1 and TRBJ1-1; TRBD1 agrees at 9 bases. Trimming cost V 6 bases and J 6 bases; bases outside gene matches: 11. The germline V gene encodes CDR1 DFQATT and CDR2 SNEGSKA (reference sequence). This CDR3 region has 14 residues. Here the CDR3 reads CSARSGTGRSEAFF. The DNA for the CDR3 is TGCAGTGCCCGCTCCGGGACAGGGAGATCTGAAGCTTTCTTT.

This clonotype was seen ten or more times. CDR3 sequence: CASSQIRGDTQYF. The CDR3 nucleotides are TGTGCCAGCAGCCAAATACGGGGGGATACGCAGTATTTT. The chain combines TRBV12-3 or TRBV12-4 with TRBJ2-3, with D tentatively TRBD2 (6 bases). V was pared by 6 bases and J by 6 bases, with 13 bases between. The CDR3 sequence is 13 residues long.

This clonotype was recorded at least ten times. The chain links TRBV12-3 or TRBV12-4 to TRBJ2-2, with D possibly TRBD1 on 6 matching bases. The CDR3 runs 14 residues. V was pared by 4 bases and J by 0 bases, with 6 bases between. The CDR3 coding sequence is TGTGCCAGCAGTTGGGACACGAACACCGGGGAGCTGTTTTTT. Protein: CASSWDTNTGELFF.

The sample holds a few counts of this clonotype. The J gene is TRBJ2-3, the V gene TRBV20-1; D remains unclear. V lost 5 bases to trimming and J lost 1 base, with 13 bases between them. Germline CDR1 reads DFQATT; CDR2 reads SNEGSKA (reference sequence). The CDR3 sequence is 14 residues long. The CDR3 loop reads CSARPQARTDTQYF. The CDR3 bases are TGCAGTGCTCGGCCCCAGGCCCGCACAGATACGCAGTATTTT.

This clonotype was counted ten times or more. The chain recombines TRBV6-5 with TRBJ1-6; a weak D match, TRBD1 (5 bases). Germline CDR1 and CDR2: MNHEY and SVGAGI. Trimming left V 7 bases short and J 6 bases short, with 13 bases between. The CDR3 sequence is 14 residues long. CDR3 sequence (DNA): TGTGCCAGCACCCGGACGGGGGTTAATTCACCCCTCCACTTT. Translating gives CASTRTGVNSPLHF.

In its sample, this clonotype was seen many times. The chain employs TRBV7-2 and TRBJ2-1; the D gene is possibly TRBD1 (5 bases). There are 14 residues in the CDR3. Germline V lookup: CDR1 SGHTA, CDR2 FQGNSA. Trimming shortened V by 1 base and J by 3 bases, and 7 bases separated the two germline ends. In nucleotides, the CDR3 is TGTGCCAGCAGCTTAGACCAGGGCTACAATGAGCAGTTCTTC. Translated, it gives CASSLDQGYNEQFF. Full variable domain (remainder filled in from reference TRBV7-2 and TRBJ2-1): GAGVSQSPSNKVTEKGKDVELRCDPISGHTALYWYRQSLGQGLEFLIYFQGNSAPDKSGLPSDRFSAERTGGSVSTLTIQRTQQEDSAVYLCASSLDQGYNEQFFGPGTRLTVL.

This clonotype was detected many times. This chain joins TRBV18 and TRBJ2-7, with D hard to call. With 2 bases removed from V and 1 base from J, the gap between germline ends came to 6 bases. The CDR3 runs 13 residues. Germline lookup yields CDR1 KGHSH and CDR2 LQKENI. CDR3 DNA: TGTGCCAGCTCACCAGTGGTTTCCTACGAGCAGTACTTC. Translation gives CASSPVVSYEQYF.

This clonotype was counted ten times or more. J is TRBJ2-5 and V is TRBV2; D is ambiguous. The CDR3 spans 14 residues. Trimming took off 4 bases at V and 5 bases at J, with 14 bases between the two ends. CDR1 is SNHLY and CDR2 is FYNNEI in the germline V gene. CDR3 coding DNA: TGTGCCAGCAGTGTAGGACCTCAGGAGGAGACCCAGTACTTC. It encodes CASSVGPQEETQYF.

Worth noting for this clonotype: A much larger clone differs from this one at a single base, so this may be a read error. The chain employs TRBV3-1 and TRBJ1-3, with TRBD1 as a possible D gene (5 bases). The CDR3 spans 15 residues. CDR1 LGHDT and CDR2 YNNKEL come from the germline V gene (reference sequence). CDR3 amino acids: CAGRPGQGTGNTIYF. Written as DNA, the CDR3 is TGTGCCGGCAGACCGGGGCAGGGAACTGGAAACACCATATATTTT.

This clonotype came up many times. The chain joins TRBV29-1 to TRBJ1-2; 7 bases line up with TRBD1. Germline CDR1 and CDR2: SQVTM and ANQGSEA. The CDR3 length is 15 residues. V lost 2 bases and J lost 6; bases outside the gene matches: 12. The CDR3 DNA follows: TGCAGCGTTGAAATTCCACCGACAGGGAAGCATGGCTACACCTTC. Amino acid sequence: CSVEIPPTGKHGYTF.

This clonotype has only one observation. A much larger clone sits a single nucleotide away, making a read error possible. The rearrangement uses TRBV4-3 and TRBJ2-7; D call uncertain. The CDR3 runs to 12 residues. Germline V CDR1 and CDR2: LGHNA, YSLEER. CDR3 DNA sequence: TGCGCCATCAGCTCCGAGTCCTACGAGCAGTACTTC. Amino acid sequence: CAISSESYEQYF.

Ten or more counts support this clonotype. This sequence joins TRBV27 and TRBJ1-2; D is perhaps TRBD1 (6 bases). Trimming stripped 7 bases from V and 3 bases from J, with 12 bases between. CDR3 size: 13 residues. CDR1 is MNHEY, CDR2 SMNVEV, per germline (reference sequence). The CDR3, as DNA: TGTGCCAGCAAGGGGGGTTTATACTATGGCTACACCTTC. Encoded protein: CASKGGLYYGYTF.

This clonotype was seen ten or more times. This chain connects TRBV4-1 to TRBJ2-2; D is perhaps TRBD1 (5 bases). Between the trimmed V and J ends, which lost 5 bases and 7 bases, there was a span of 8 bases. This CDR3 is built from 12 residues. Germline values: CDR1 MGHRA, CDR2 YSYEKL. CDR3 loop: CASSFQGGELFF. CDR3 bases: TGCGCCAGCAGCTTCCAGGGCGGGGAGCTGTTTTTT.

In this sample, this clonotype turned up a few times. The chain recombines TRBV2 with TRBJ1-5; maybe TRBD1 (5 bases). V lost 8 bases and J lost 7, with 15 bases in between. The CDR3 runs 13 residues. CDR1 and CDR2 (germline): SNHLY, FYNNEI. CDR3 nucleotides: TGTGCCAGCGCATGGGGGAGGTGGCAGCCCCAGCATTTT. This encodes CASAWGRWQPQHF.

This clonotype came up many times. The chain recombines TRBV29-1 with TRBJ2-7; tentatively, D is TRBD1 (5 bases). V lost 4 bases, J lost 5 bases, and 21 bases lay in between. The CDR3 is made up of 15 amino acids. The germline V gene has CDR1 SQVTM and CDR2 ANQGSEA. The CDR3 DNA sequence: TGCAGCGTTGCCTCCATGTGGGGCCAGTCCCACGAGCAGTACTTC. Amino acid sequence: CSVASMWGQSHEQYF.

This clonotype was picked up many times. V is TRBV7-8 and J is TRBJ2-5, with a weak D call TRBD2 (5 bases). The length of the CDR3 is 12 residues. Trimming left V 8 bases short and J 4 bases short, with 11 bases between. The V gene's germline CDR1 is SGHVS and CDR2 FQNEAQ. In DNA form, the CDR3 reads TGTGCCAGCGAGGAGGTAGGAGAGACCCAGTACTTC. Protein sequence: CASEEVGETQYF.

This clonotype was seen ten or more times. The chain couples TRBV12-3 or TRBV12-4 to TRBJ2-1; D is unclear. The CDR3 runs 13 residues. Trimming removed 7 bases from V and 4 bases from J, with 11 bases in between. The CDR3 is CASTGGGYNEQFF. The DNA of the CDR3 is TGTGCCAGCACGGGCGGTGGATACAATGAGCAGTTCTTC.

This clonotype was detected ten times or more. CDR3 loop: CASSLGNANTGELFF. In DNA form, the CDR3 reads TGTGCCAGCAGCTTAGGGAACGCGAACACCGGGGAGCTGTTTTTT. This chain connects TRBV7-9 to TRBJ2-2, with no clear D. The V gene's germline CDR1 is SEHNR and CDR2 FQNEAQ (reference sequence). V dropped 1 base and J dropped 0 bases, with 6 bases sitting between them. The CDR3 length is 15 residues.

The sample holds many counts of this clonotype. The CDR3 reads CASSSAGTADEKLFF. The CDR3 bases are TGCGCCAGCAGCTCGGCAGGGACCGCCGACGAAAAACTGTTTTTT. The chain employs TRBV5-1 and TRBJ1-4; weak D call: TRBD1 (5 bases). Germline CDR1 reads SGHRS; CDR2 reads YFSETQ. Trimming left V 3 bases short and J 8 bases short, with 17 bases between. This CDR3 has 15 residues.

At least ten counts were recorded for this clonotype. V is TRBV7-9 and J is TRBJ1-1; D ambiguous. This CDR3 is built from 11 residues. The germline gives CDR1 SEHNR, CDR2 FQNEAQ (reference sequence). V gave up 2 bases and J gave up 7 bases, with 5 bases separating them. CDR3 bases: TGTGCCAGCAGCTTAATACTTGAAGCTTTCTTT. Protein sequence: CASSLILEAFF.